This T cell receptor (beta chain) was identified in a study of T cells in Graves' hyperthyroidism and ophthalmopathy. For the study at large: Peripheral blood was acquired at first diagnosis, ahead of any therapy whatsoever.

RNA transcripts provided the source from which TCR beta CDR3 regions were amplified. With the HTBI primer set, the TCR CDR3 went through a first round of RT-PCR. TCRdb re-derived calls from the multiplex PCR reads in MiXCR, one entry per CDR3 protein. The sample yields roughly 380,000 distinct CDR3 sequences, about 13% seen once. Germline V gene lookup returns CDR1 SGHRS and CDR2 YFSETQ. Trimming took off 0 bases at V and 7 bases at J, with 13 bases between the two ends. This CDR3 contains 15 residues. The V gene is TRBV5-1, the J gene TRBJ2-2; D perhaps matches TRBD2 (5 bases). The origin of this receptor is a young man with Graves' hyperthyroidism that later progressed to Graves' ophthalmopathy. The specimen sequenced was blood. The CDR3 DNA reads as TGCGCCAGCAGCTTGGAGCCGGGGAAGGTCGGGGAGCTGTTTTTT. Residues: CASSLEPGKVGELFF.